These T cell receptor beta chains were read from a single sample in a study of control samples from healthy donors and cancer patients. TCRdb keeps only in-frame clones here, not all; method: immunoSEQ multiplex PCR. Of about 120,000 clones detected, 70% to 90% appear once; the ten largest clones hold about two fifths. Sequencing was done on a sample of blood. All receptors derive from a man aged 50-60 years in good health. Each CDR3 is given with its conserved first and last residue. D genes are given only for firm matches. Clone sizes are given selectively: once, few, many, or a class where the clone is expanded.

CDR3 length: 13
D gene: TRBD1
J gene: TRBJ1-4
clone size: .
V gene: TRBV5-4
CDR3 DNA: TGTGCCAGCAGCCCCGGGACAGTAGAAAAACTGTTTTTT
CDR3 protein: CASSPGTVEKLFF

CDR3 length: 16
D gene: .
J gene: TRBJ1-5
clone size: .
V gene: TRBV29-1
CDR3 DNA: TGCAGCGCCCTAACAACGGGGGGACCAGGCAATCAGCCCCAGCATTTT
CDR3 protein: CSALTTGGPGNQPQHF

CDR3 length: 14
D gene: .
J gene: TRBJ2-5
clone size: .
V gene: TRBV24-1
CDR3 DNA: TGTGCCACCAGTCCGAGCGGAGTATGGGAGACCCAGTACTTC
CDR3 protein: CATSPSGVWETQYF

CDR3 length: 16
D gene: .
J gene: TRBJ1-4
clone size: .
V gene: TRBV3-1/TRBV3-2
CDR3 DNA: TGTGCCAGCAGCCAAGCTTTCGGCATTTCTAATGAAAAACTGTTTTTT
CDR3 protein: CASSQAFGISNEKLFF

CDR3 length: 18
D gene: TRBD1
J gene: TRBJ1-4
clone size: .
V gene: TRBV30
CDR3 DNA: TGTGCCTGGAGTATGGGGCAGGGGGTAATAGGAGGTAATGAAAAACTGTTTTTT
CDR3 protein: CAWSMGQGVIGGNEKLFF

CDR3 length: 13
D gene: .
J gene: TRBJ2-2
clone size: few
V gene: TRBV19
CDR3 DNA: TGTGCCGGTCGGGCCGGGGGCACCGGGGAGCTGTTTTTT
CDR3 protein: CAGRAGGTGELFF

CDR3 length: 14
D gene: TRBD1
J gene: TRBJ1-5
clone size: .
V gene: TRBV6-6
CDR3 DNA: TGTGCCAGCAGTCCAAGACAGGGGAGTCAGCCCCAGCATTTT
CDR3 protein: CASSPRQGSQPQHF

CDR3 length: 13
D gene: .
J gene: TRBJ1-5
clone size: .
V gene: TRBV30
CDR3 DNA: TGTGCCTGGAGCAGGCGGGGCAATCAGCCCCAGCATTTT
CDR3 protein: CAWSRRGNQPQHF

CDR3 length: 18
D gene: TRBD2
J gene: TRBJ2-3
clone size: .
V gene: TRBV5-1
CDR3 DNA: TGCGCCAGCAGCTTGCCACTAGCGGGCGGTGATGGCACAGATACGCAGTATTTT
CDR3 protein: CASSLPLAGGDGTDTQYF

CDR3 length: 14
D gene: .
J gene: TRBJ1-1
clone size: .
V gene: TRBV2
CDR3 DNA: TGTGCCAGCAGTGAATCAATCGGGGGCACTGAAGCTTTCTTT
CDR3 protein: CASSESIGGTEAFF

CDR3 length: 13
D gene: .
J gene: TRBJ1-1
clone size: .
V gene: TRBV5-8
CDR3 DNA: TGTGCCAGCAGCTTGGAAAGGGGCACTGAAGCTTTCTTT
CDR3 protein: CASSLERGTEAFF

CDR3 length: 13
D gene: TRBD1
J gene: TRBJ2-1
clone size: .
V gene: TRBV15
CDR3 DNA: TGTGCCACCAGCAGGACAGGGTTGGCTGAGCAGTTCTTC
CDR3 protein: CATSRTGLAEQFF

CDR3 length: 13
D gene: .
J gene: TRBJ1-1
clone size: .
V gene: TRBV29-1
CDR3 DNA: TGCAGCGTTGCAGAGACCCTGAACACTGAAGCTTTCTTT
CDR3 protein: CSVAETLNTEAFF

CDR3 length: 16
D gene: .
J gene: TRBJ2-3
clone size: .
V gene: TRBV7-2
CDR3 DNA: TGTGCCAGCAGCTTAGTTTTCGGGGGTGGCACAGATACGCAGTATTTT
CDR3 protein: CASSLVFGGGTDTQYF

CDR3 length: 14
D gene: TRBD1
J gene: TRBJ1-2
clone size: few
V gene: TRBV7-2
CDR3 DNA: TGTGCCAGCAGCCCGGGACAGGGGAAATATGGCTACACCTTC
CDR3 protein: CASSPGQGKYGYTF

CDR3 length: 13
D gene: TRBD1
J gene: TRBJ1-1
clone size: .
V gene: TRBV29-1
CDR3 DNA: TGCAGCGTTGTCCCAGGGGGGGGCACTGAAGCTTTCTTT
CDR3 protein: CSVVPGGGTEAFF

CDR3 length: 15
D gene: TRBD1
J gene: TRBJ1-3
clone size: .
V gene: TRBV11-2
CDR3 DNA: TGTGCCAGCAGAGTTCGGACAGGGACTGGAAACACCATATATTTT
CDR3 protein: CASRVRTGTGNTIYF

CDR3 length: 13
D gene: .
J gene: TRBJ1-1
clone size: .
V gene: TRBV5-6
CDR3 DNA: TGTGCCAGCAGCTTGACAGGTAGCACTGAAGCTTTCTTT
CDR3 protein: CASSLTGSTEAFF

CDR3 length: 20
D gene: TRBD2
J gene: TRBJ2-2
clone size: .
V gene: TRBV19
CDR3 DNA: TGTGCCAGTAGTATAGCCCTTCGGACGGAGCTAGCGGGGATCACCGGGGAGCTGTTTTTT
CDR3 protein: CASSIALRTELAGITGELFF

CDR3 length: 13
D gene: .
J gene: TRBJ1-2
clone size: .
V gene: TRBV2
CDR3 DNA: TGTGCCAGCAGCCCCAACCAGGGTATGGGCTACACCTTC
CDR3 protein: CASSPNQGMGYTF

CDR3 length: 14
D gene: TRBD1
J gene: TRBJ1-2
clone size: .
V gene: TRBV27
CDR3 DNA: TGTGCCAGCAGCGAGGGACAGGGGGTCTATGGCTACACCTTC
CDR3 protein: CASSEGQGVYGYTF

CDR3 length: 15
D gene: .
J gene: TRBJ2-1
clone size: .
V gene: TRBV14
CDR3 DNA: TGTGCCAGCAGCGATTATAACGCCAGGTACAATGAGCAGTTCTTC
CDR3 protein: CASSDYNARYNEQFF

CDR3 length: 16
D gene: TRBD2
J gene: TRBJ2-1
clone size: .
V gene: TRBV7-7
CDR3 DNA: TGTGCCAGCAGCCAGGGACTAGCGGGGCCTGGGGATGAGCAGTTCTTC
CDR3 protein: CASSQGLAGPGDEQFF

CDR3 length: 15
D gene: TRBD1
J gene: TRBJ1-3
clone size: once
V gene: TRBV28
CDR3 DNA: TGTGCCAGCAGTTCAGACAGGGTCCCTGGAAACACCATATATTTT
CDR3 protein: CASSSDRVPGNTIYF

CDR3 length: 14
D gene: .
J gene: TRBJ1-4
clone size: .
V gene: TRBV5-1
CDR3 DNA: TGCGCCAGCAGCTTGGCCGGGGCTAATGAAAAACTGTTTTTT
CDR3 protein: CASSLAGANEKLFF

CDR3 length: 13
D gene: .
J gene: TRBJ2-7
clone size: .
V gene: TRBV6-5
CDR3 DNA: TGTGCCAGCAGTCCCTTGGGCTCCTACGAGCAGTACTTC
CDR3 protein: CASSPLGSYEQYF

CDR3 length: 18
D gene: .
J gene: TRBJ2-7
clone size: .
V gene: TRBV6-1
CDR3 DNA: TGTGCCAGCAGTGAAGCAGGGGATCAGGGGGGGCTTTGGAGCGAGCAGTACTTC
CDR3 protein: CASSEAGDQGGLWSEQYF

CDR3 length: 11
D gene: .
J gene: TRBJ1-2
clone size: .
V gene: TRBV6-5
CDR3 DNA: TGTGCCAGCATGGGGCTTTATGGCTACACCTTC
CDR3 protein: CASMGLYGYTF

CDR3 length: 15
D gene: TRBD2
J gene: TRBJ2-7
clone size: .
V gene: TRBV3-1/TRBV3-2
CDR3 DNA: TGTGCCAGCAGCCAAGGGACTAGCGGGGTATACGAGCAGTACTTC
CDR3 protein: CASSQGTSGVYEQYF

CDR3 length: 15
D gene: .
J gene: TRBJ1-1
clone size: .
V gene: TRBV11-2
CDR3 DNA: TGTGCCAGCAGCTTAGGAGACAGATCGAACACTGAAGCTTTCTTT
CDR3 protein: CASSLGDRSNTEAFF

CDR3 length: 14
D gene: TRBD1
J gene: TRBJ1-1
clone size: .
V gene: TRBV19
CDR3 DNA: TGTGCCAGTATCCCGGGACAGGCAAAAACTGAAGCTTTCTTT
CDR3 protein: CASIPGQAKTEAFF

CDR3 length: 15
D gene: .
J gene: TRBJ2-1
clone size: .
V gene: TRBV30
CDR3 DNA: TGTGCCTGGAGTACGACAGGAAACACCTACAATGAGCAGTTCTTC
CDR3 protein: CAWSTTGNTYNEQFF

CDR3 length: 15
D gene: .
J gene: TRBJ2-6
clone size: .
V gene: TRBV5-6
CDR3 DNA: TGTGCCAGCAGCTTGGGTCAGTCCGGGGCCAACGTCCTGACTTTC
CDR3 protein: CASSLGQSGANVLTF

CDR3 length: 13
D gene: .
J gene: TRBJ1-1
clone size: .
V gene: TRBV7-2
CDR3 DNA: TGTGCCAGCAGCTTCCAGGGTAACACTGAAGCTTTCTTT
CDR3 protein: CASSFQGNTEAFF

CDR3 length: 16
D gene: .
J gene: TRBJ2-3
clone size: .
V gene: TRBV7-9
CDR3 DNA: TGTGCCAGCAGCTTAAGGCGGGGTGGGGGCACAGATACGCAGTATTTT
CDR3 protein: CASSLRRGGGTDTQYF

CDR3 length: 13
D gene: .
J gene: TRBJ1-2
clone size: .
V gene: TRBV2
CDR3 DNA: TGTGCCAGCAGTGGAGCGGACTTCTATGGCTACACCTTC
CDR3 protein: CASSGADFYGYTF

CDR3 length: 15
D gene: TRBD2
J gene: TRBJ2-1
clone size: .
V gene: TRBV6-5
CDR3 DNA: TGTGCCAGCAGTACCGGGGGGTTCTCCTACAATGAGCAGTTCTTC
CDR3 protein: CASSTGGFSYNEQFF

CDR3 length: 15
D gene: .
J gene: TRBJ1-1
clone size: .
V gene: TRBV19
CDR3 DNA: TGTGCCAGTAGTCCCCGGAGGACGGGCAACACTGAAGCTTTCTTT
CDR3 protein: CASSPRRTGNTEAFF

CDR3 length: 16
D gene: .
J gene: TRBJ2-1
clone size: .
V gene: TRBV2
CDR3 DNA: TGTGCCAGCAGTGAATTAGGGCTCCATACCTACAATGAGCAGTTCTTC
CDR3 protein: CASSELGLHTYNEQFF

CDR3 length: 15
D gene: .
J gene: TRBJ2-5
clone size: .
V gene: TRBV5-4
CDR3 DNA: TGTGCCAGCAGCTTGGAAGGCCTTCCTCAAGAGACCCAGTACTTC
CDR3 protein: CASSLEGLPQETQYF

CDR3 length: 15
D gene: TRBD1
J gene: TRBJ2-7
clone size: .
V gene: TRBV13
CDR3 DNA: TGTGCCAGCAGCTCCCAGGGGGCGTTTACCTACGAGCAGTACTTC
CDR3 protein: CASSSQGAFTYEQYF

CDR3 length: 15
D gene: .
J gene: TRBJ1-4
clone size: few
V gene: TRBV28
CDR3 DNA: TGTGCCAGCAGTTTAGGATTTGGGGGATCCGGAAAACTGTTTTTT
CDR3 protein: CASSLGFGGSGKLFF

CDR3 length: 11
D gene: .
J gene: TRBJ1-1
clone size: once
V gene: TRBV29-1
CDR3 DNA: TGCAGCGTTGAACGGCAGGGAGGAGCTTTCTTT
CDR3 protein: CSVERQGGAFF

CDR3 length: 14
D gene: TRBD1
J gene: TRBJ1-5
clone size: .
V gene: TRBV10-3
CDR3 DNA: TGTGCCATCGCCTCGGACAGGGCAGGACAGCCCCAGCATTTT
CDR3 protein: CAIASDRAGQPQHF

CDR3 length: 15
D gene: .
J gene: TRBJ1-2
clone size: .
V gene: TRBV6-5
CDR3 DNA: TGTGCCAGCAGTTACGGCAGCGTTCTGAACTATGGCTACACCTTC
CDR3 protein: CASSYGSVLNYGYTF

CDR3 length: 13
D gene: .
J gene: TRBJ1-5
clone size: once
V gene: TRBV27
CDR3 DNA: TGTGCCAGCAGTGGCAGGGAGGGTCAGCCCCAGCATTTT
CDR3 protein: CASSGREGQPQHF

CDR3 length: 15
D gene: .
J gene: TRBJ2-7
clone size: once
V gene: TRBV10-3
CDR3 DNA: TGTGCCATCAGTGACTTCATCACGACCTCCTACGAGCAGTACTTC
CDR3 protein: CAISDFITTSYEQYF

CDR3 length: 14
D gene: .
J gene: TRBJ1-6
clone size: .
V gene: TRBV30
CDR3 DNA: TGTGCCTGGAGTGGGCATTCCTATAATTCACCCCTCCACTTT
CDR3 protein: CAWSGHSYNSPLHF

CDR3 length: 15
D gene: TRBD2
J gene: TRBJ2-7
clone size: .
V gene: TRBV18
CDR3 DNA: TGTGCCAGCTCACCACCTATGACTAGCGGCTACGAGCAGTACTTC
CDR3 protein: CASSPPMTSGYEQYF